The entry below gives a single T cell receptor beta chain sequence along with its context. This specimen belongs to a study of blood T cell repertoires in COVID-19. Study summary: Acute and convalescent COVID-19 samples came from the United States, Italy and Spain.

Patients in Seattle were enrolled during active infection, then followed longitudinally. The germline V and J ends were trimmed by 2 bases and 1 base, with 9 bases remaining between them. The CDR3 has 15 residues. Germline CDR1 MDHEN, CDR2 SYDVKM. Per the original data handling: By means of reference gene primer amplification, nucleated cell counts were estimated. Libraries were prepared by immunoSEQ multiplex PCR; TCRdb keeps only in-frame clonotypes and omits some of them. The DNA gave D and trimming, while V, J and clone size come from that table. The sample contains about 160,000 clones, 82% of which appear only once.

Sequencing was carried out using peripheral blood. This TCR was sampled from a middle-aged woman with COVID-19, enrolled during active disease. The chain joins TRBV28 to TRBJ1-3; a weak D match, TRBD1 (5 bases). Here the CDR3 DNA reads TGTGCCAGCAGTTTACAGGGTTTATCTGGAAACACCATATATTTT. Protein product: CASSLQGLSGNTIYF.